What follows is one T cell receptor beta chain and its context. Its cognate antigen has yet to be identified. One base away there is no much larger clone; base qualities are not given. Sorted unstimulated T cells and proliferating T cells recovered from mixed lymphocyte reactions were subjected to TCRbeta CDR3 sequencing. Fresh whole blood from approximately 9 HLA-typed healthy donors was used to isolate PBMCs. CDR1 and CDR2 were assigned from the germline V gene (reference sequence) as MNHEY and SMNVEV. From its cysteine to its phenylalanine, the CDR3 spans 15 amino acids. Only the CDR3 portion is preserved as DNA: 45 bases, with reading frame beginning at the first base. A distance of 18 bases separates the germline ends of V and J, which lose 5 bases and 4 bases respectively. The data were obtained in a study of siplizumab effects on memory and regulatory T cells (dated by TCRdb to 2018 to 2020). The study in broad terms: The study examined how the anti-CD2 antibody siplizumab affects alloreactive T-cell subsets in allogeneic mixed lymphocyte reactions built from human PBMCs. Paper-wide results and their limitations: Among mappable alloreactive CD4+ clones, an average Treg-derived fraction of over 60% was observed with siplizumab, compared with roughly 27% in control reactions. Because sequences below about 10^-5 frequency were poorly captured, only a minor fraction of alloreactive clones could be mapped to unstimulated subsets. A naive or memory phenotype could not be assigned to roughly 80-97% of proliferating CD4+ or CD8+ clones. Whether proliferating Tregs from siplizumab cultures were suppressive was not functionally confirmed. Greater diversity appeared to be present in unstimulated naive T cells than in memory T cells, and a substantial contribution to the alloresponse seemed to be made by naive cells. Siplizumab significantly lowered the cumulative frequency of alloreactive sequences that could be traced to unstimulated CD4+ memory T cells.

The method behind the library was the immunoSEQ multiplex PCR assay. Roughly 10^5 TCR templates per sample were assayed on the deep sequencing platform. Genomic DNA extracted from sorted T cells was the material used for TCRbeta CDR3 sequencing. The paper's data handling went like this. The R programming language was used for clonal analysis of the TCRbeta CDR3 data. Comparing unstimulated samples against CFSE-low samples taken after the reaction was how alloreactive CD4+ and CD8+ clones were defined. Regulatory or non-regulatory origin was assigned to alloreactive CD4+ clones by matching of sequences to sorted unstimulated Treg and non-Treg repertoires. The table comes from immuneACCESS by way of TCRdb, which keeps in-frame sequences with V and J called. Part of the clones is missing from these tables; in studies checked, under half for an unresolved V gene and the rest for unknown reasons. V and J calls and clone size are given by that table; D and trimming were obtained from the DNA. This sample lists around 72,000 clones; more than 80% were detected once. Approximately 31% of the sample is in the top ten clones.

The sequenced sample was CD8+ T cells sorted from blood. The chain is assembled from TRBV27 and TRBJ2-7; D gene: possibly TRBD1, on 7 matching bases. The origin of this receptor is a human donor in good health. In nucleotide form, the sequence is TGTGCCAGCAGTAGTTTGGCGGGACAGCTATACGAGCAGTACTTC. It is translated as CASSSLAGQLYEQYF.